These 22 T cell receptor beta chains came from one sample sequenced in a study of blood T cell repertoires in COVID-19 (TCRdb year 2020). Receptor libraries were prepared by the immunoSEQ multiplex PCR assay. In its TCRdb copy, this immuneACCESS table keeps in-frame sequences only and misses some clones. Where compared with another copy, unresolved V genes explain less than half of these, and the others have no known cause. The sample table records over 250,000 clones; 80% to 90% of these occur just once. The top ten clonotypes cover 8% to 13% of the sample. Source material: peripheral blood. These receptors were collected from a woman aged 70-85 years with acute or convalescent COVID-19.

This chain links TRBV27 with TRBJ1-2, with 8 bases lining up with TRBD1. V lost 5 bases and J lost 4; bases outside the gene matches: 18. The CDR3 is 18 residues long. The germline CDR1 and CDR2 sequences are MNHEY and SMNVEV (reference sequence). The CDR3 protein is CASSLRSPLATGAYGYTF. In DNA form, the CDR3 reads TGTGCCAGCAGTCTTCGGTCCCCCCTTGCGACAGGGGCCTATGGCTACACCTTC.

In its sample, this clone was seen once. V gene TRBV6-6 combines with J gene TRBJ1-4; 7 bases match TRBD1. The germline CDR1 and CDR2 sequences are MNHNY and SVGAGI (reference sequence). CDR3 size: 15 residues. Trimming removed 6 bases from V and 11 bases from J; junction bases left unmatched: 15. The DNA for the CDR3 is TGTGCCAGCAGACCAGGTGGGACAGCGTGGATGAAACTGTTTTTT. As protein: CASRPGGTAWMKLFF.

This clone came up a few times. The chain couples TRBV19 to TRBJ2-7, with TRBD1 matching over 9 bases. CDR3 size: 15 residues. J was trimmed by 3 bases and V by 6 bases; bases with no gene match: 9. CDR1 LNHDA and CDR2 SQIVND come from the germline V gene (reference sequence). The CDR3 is CASSSPGTGSYEQYF. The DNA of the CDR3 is TGTGCCAGTAGCTCACCCGGGACAGGGAGCTACGAGCAGTACTTC.

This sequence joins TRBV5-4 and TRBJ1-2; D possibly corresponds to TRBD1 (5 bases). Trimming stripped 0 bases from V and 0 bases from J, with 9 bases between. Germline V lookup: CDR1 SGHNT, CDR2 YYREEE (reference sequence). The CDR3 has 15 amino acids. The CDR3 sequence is CASSLAGLTNYGYTF. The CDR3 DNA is TGTGCCAGCAGCTTGGCGGGACTTACTAACTATGGCTACACCTTC.

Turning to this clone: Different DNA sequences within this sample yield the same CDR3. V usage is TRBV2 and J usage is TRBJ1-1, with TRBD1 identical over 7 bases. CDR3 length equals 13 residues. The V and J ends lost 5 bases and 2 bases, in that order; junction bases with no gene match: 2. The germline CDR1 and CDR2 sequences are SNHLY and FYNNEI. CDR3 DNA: TGTGCCAGCAGTAGACAGGGCAACACTGAAGCTTTCTTT. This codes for CASSRQGNTEAFF.

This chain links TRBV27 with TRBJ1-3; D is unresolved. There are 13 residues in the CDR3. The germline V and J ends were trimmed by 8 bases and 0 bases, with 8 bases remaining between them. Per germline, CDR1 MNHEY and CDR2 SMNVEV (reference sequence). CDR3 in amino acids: CASAPFSGNTIYF. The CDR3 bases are TGTGCCAGCGCGCCCTTCTCTGGAAACACCATATATTTT.

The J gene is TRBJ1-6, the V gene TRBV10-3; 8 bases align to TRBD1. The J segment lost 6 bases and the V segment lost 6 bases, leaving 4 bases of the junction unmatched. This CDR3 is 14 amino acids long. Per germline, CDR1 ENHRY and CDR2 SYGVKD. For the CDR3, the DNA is TGTGCCATCAGGGACACAGGGGGTAATTCACCCCTCCACTTT. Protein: CAIRDTGGNSPLHF.

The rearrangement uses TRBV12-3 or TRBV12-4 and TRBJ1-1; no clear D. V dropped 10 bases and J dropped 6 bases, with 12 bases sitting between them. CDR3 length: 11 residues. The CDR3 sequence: CATSFSAEAFF. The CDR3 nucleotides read TGTGCCACCTCGTTTTCCGCTGAAGCTTTCTTT.

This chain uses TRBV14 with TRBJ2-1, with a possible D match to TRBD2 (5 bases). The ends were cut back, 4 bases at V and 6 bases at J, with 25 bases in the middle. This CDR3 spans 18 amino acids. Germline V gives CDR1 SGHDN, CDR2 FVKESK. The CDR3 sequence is CASSRSPYSSWGTNEQFF. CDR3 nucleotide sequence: TGTGCCAGCAGCCGATCCCCCTACTCTAGCTGGGGTACCAATGAGCAGTTCTTC.

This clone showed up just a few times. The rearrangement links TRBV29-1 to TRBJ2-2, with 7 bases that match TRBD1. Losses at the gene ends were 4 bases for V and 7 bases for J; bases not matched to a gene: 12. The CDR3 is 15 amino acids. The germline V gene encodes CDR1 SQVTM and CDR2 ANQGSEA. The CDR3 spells CSVALGTGVDGELFF. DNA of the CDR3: TGCAGCGTTGCCCTCGGAACAGGGGTGGACGGGGAGCTGTTTTTT.

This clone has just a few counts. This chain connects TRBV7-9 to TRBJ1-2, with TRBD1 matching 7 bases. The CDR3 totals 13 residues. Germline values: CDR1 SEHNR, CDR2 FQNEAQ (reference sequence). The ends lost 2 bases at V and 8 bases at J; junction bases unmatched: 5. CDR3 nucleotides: TGTGCCAGCAGCTTACAGGGGGTTGAGGGCTACACCTTC. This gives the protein CASSLQGVEGYTF.

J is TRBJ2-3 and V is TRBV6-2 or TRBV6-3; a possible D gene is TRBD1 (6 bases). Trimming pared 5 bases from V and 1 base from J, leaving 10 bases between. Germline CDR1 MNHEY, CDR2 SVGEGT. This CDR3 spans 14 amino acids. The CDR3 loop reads CASSTRQGTDTQYF. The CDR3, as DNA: TGTGCCAGCAGTACGAGACAGGGCACAGATACGCAGTATTTT.

This chain's CDR3 is CASLRGRNSPLHF. The CDR3 DNA reads as TGTGCCAGCCTGCGGGGCCGAAATTCACCCCTCCACTTT. V usage is TRBV6-5 and J usage is TRBJ1-6; D perhaps matches TRBD1 (5 bases). This CDR3 region has 13 residues. V lost 8 bases and J lost 7, with 12 bases in between. The germline V gene has CDR1 MNHEY and CDR2 SVGAGI.

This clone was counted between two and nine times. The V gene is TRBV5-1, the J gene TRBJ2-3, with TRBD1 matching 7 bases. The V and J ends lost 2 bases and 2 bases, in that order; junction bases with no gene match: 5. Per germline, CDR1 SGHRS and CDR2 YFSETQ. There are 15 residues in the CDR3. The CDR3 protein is CASSFFEGATDTQYF. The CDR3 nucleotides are TGCGCCAGCAGCTTTTTCGAGGGGGCCACAGATACGCAGTATTTT.

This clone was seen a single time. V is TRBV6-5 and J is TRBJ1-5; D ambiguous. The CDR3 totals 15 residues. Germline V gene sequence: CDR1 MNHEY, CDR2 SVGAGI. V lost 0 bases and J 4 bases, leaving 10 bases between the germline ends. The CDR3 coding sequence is TGTGCCAGCAGTTACTCGGGAGGACTTAATCAGCCCCAGCATTTT. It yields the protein CASSYSGGLNQPQHF.

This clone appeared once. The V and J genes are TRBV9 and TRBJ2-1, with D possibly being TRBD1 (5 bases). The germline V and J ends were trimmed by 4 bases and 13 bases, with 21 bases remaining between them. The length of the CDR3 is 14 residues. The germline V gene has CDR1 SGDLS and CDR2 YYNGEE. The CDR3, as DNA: TGTGCCAGCAGCTTCAGGGATGCTACTACATCCCAGTTCTTC. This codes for CASSFRDATTSQFF.

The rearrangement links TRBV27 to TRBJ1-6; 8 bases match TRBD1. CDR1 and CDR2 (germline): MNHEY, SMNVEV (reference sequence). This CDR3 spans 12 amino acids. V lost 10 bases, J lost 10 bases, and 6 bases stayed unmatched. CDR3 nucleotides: TGTGCCACTGGACAGGGCCGGTCACCCCTCCACTTT. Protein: CATGQGRSPLHF.

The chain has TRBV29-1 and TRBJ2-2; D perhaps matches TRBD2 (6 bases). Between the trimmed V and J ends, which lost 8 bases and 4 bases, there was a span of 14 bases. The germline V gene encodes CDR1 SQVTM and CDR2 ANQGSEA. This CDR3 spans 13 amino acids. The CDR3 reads CSSRRDFTGELFF. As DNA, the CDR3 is TGCAGCTCCCGGCGGGATTTCACCGGGGAGCTGTTTTTT.

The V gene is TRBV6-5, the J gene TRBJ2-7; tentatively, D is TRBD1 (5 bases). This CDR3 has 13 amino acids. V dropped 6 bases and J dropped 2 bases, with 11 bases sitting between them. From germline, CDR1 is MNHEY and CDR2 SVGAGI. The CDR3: CASRQGGPYEQYF. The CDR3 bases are TGTGCCAGCAGGCAGGGCGGTCCCTACGAGCAGTACTTC.

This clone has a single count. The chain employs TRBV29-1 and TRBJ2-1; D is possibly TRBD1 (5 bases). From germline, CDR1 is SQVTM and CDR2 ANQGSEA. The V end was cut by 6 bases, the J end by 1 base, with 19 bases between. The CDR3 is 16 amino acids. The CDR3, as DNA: TGCAGCGTCACCAGGGTAGAGATGAGGTCCTACAATGAGCAGTTCTTC. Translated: CSVTRVEMRSYNEQFF.

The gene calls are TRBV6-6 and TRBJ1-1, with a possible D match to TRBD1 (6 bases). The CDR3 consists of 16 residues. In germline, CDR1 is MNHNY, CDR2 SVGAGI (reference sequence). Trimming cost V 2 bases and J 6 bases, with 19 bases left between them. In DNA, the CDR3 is TGTGCCAGCAGTTACGGGTCAGGGGCTGAAGGGTCTGAAGCTTTCTTT. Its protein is CASSYGSGAEGSEAFF.

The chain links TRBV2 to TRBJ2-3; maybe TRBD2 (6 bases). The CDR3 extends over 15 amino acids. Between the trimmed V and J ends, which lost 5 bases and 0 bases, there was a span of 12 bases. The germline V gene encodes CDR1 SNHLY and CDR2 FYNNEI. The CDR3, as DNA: TGTGCCAGCAGTCGGCCGGGGACTAGCACAGATACGCAGTATTTT. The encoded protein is CASSRPGTSTDTQYF.